One sample yielded the 6 T cell receptor beta chains listed below, sequenced in a study of human T cells and chemical hapten exposure. Each CDR3 protein is one row after TCRdb ran MiXCR on the RACE reads. The repertoire holds under 200,000 distinct CDR3 sequences, with about 14% as singletons. As to time point: patch test 1, 2 weeks after DPC sensitization. Described treatment: therapeutic diphenylcyclopropenone sensitization with weekly scalp DPC. Sample: whole blood, taken in connection with sensitization to the hapten diphenylcyclopropenone (DPC). These receptors all stem from a woman younger than 45 with alopecia areata. Some clones in this sample may be carry-over from other donors' samples.

This chain links TRBV28 with TRBJ1-5; the D is unclear. Germline V gene sequence: CDR1 MDHEN, CDR2 SYDVKM. The CDR3 is 15 residues long. The V and J ends lost 6 bases and 3 bases respectively, with 15 bases between them. The CDR3 reads CASSAPWAHNQPQHF. The CDR3 DNA is TGTGCCAGCAGCGCCCCATGGGCCCACAATCAGCCCCAGCATTTT.

A word on this clonotype: One end of the junction varies from germline; a read error may be responsible. The V gene is TRBV6-6, the J gene TRBJ1-1, with D uncertain. This CDR3 has 11 amino acids. Per the germline V gene, CDR1 is MNHNY and CDR2 is SVGAGI (reference sequence). The DNA of the CDR3 is TGTCCCAGCGGGCCGCTGGCTGAAGCTTTCTTT. It codes for CPSGPLAEAFF.

Only a few counts were recorded for this clonotype. This chain connects TRBV6-5 to TRBJ2-3; 9 positions match TRBD2. V was pared by 2 bases and J by 4 bases, with 4 bases of the junction left unmatched. Germline V gene sequence: CDR1 MNHEY, CDR2 SVGAGI. CDR3 size: 15 residues. The CDR3: CASSYVAGEADTQYF. The CDR3 DNA follows: TGTGCCAGCAGTTACGTAGCGGGAGAGGCAGATACGCAGTATTTT.

This clonotype was picked up a small number of times. The chain is built from TRBV24-1 and TRBJ2-3; 9 nucleotides line up with TRBD1. The V segment lost 3 bases and the J segment 2 bases; nucleotides outside the gene matches: 8. Germline V CDR1 and CDR2: KGHDR, SFDVKD. The CDR3 loop spans 17 amino acids. CDR3 amino acids: CATSDAPGTGTTDTQYF. CDR3 DNA: TGTGCCACCAGTGATGCCCCCGGGACAGGGACCACAGATACGCAGTATTTT.

This clonotype came up many times. The rearrangement joins TRBV18 to TRBJ2-5; no clear D. There are 12 residues in the CDR3. V lost 4 bases, J lost 3 bases, and 6 bases lay in between. Per germline, CDR1 KGHSH and CDR2 LQKENI. The CDR3 region has the DNA TGTGCCAGCTCACGAAAAAAAGAGACCCAGTACTTC. Translation: CASSRKKETQYF.

J is TRBJ2-4 and V is TRBV7-9; 9 bases line up with TRBD1. Germline-derived CDR1 and CDR2 are SEHNR and FQNEAQ (reference sequence). CDR3 length equals 16 residues. J was trimmed by 4 bases and V by 2 bases; bases with no gene match: 6. The CDR3 loop reads CASSLQTGGEKNIQYF. CDR3 sequence (DNA): TGTGCCAGCAGCTTACAAACAGGGGGCGAAAAAAACATTCAGTACTTC.